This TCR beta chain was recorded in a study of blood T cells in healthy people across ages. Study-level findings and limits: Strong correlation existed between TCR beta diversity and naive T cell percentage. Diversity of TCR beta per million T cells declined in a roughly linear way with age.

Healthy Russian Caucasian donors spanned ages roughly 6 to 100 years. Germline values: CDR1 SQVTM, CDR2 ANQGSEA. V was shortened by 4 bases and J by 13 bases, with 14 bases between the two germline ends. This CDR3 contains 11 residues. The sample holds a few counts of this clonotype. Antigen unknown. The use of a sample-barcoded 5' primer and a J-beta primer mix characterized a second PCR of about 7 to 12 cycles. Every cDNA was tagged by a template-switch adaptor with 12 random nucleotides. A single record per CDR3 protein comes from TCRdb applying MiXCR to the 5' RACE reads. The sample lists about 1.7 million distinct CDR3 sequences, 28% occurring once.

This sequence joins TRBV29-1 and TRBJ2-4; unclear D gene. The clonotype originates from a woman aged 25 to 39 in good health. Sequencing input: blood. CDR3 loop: CSVAFQDEQYF. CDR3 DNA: TGCAGCGTTGCTTTCCAAGATGAGCAGTACTTC. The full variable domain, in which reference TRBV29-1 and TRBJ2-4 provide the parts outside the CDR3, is SAVISQKPSRDICQRGTSLTIQCQVDSQVTMMFWYRQQPGQSLTLIATANQGSEATYESGFVIDKFPISRPNLTFSTLTVSNMSPEDSSIYLCSVAFQDEQYFGAGTRLSVL.